Sequencing of this T cell receptor (beta chain) was carried out in a study of patients and donors after allogeneic stem cell transplantation. TCRdb recomputed calls from the RT-PCR reads with MiXCR, one row per CDR3 protein. The sample consists of 200,000 to 250,000 distinct CDR3 sequences, around 40% of them appearing once. V was pared by 6 bases and J by 2 bases, with 13 bases between. The CDR3 length is 14 residues. This chain uses TRBV12-3 or TRBV12-4 with TRBJ1-2; D remains unclear. The sample was blood, either unsorted or a sorted T cell fraction (not recorded which). The sequence was collected from a human donor who was either an allogeneic HSCT recipient or a stem cell or donor lymphocyte infusion donor (not recorded which). It is not recorded whose cells these are; they may come from a transplant donor. CDR3 DNA sequence: TGTGCCAGCAGCCGGTGGACCGCCAACTATGGCTACACCTTC. Its protein is CASSRWTANYGYTF.